This T cell receptor beta chain stems from a study of sequential checkpoint blockade in melanoma. As to treatment: randomized to nivolumab then ipilimumab (arm A) or the reverse (arm B). Trimming took 6 bases from V and 1 from J, leaving 15 bases between them. CDR3 length: 15 amino acids. Germline V lookup: CDR1 SEHNR, CDR2 FQNEAQ (reference sequence). Method: immunoSEQ multiplex PCR; TCRdb's copy keeps in-frame clones and lacks some. The sample records roughly 17,000 clones, roughly 71% being singletons. This clone was detected only a few times. The sequencing used CD8+ T cells sorted from blood (inferred from file names), collected from a patient given nivolumab and ipilimumab in sequence. The sequence was collected from a human donor with melanoma. This chain links TRBV7-9 with TRBJ1-1; D is ambiguous. Here the CDR3 reads CASSSHRVGNTEAFF. CDR3 coding DNA: TGTGCCAGCAGTTCTCACCGGGTCGGGAACACTGAAGCTTTCTTT.